The subject of this entry is one TCR beta chain. The data were produced by immunoSEQ multiplex PCR, yet TCRdb's version contains in-frame clones alone and is incomplete. The top ten clones hold about 2% of a sample with some 60,000 clones, about 80% of them seen once. The data belong to a study of OX40 agonist ivuxolimab in advanced cancers. The CDR3 sequence is 13 residues long. The ends lost 8 bases at V and 8 bases at J; junction bases unmatched: 4. Germline CDR1 and CDR2: MNHNY and SVGAGI (reference sequence). The clonotype originates from an adult with an advanced solid tumor such as melanoma, head and neck, liver or kidney cancer. V gene TRBV6-6 combines with J gene TRBJ2-1; TRBD2 agrees at 12 bases. The sequenced sample was CD4+ or CD8+ T cells sorted from blood, obtained in a trial of the OX40 agonist ivuxolimab. The CDR3 DNA reads TGTGCCAGCGCTAGCGGGGGGGCCCATGAGCAGTTCTTC. Amino acid sequence: CASASGGAHEQFF.